This entry lists 3 T cell receptor beta chains sequenced from one sample in a study of blood T cells in healthy people across ages. A J-beta primer mix and a sample-barcoded 5' primer were used in a second PCR of about 7 to 12 cycles. TCRdb re-analysed the 5' RACE reads in MiXCR, keeping a single row per CDR3 protein. The table lists some 1.5 million distinct CDR3 sequences, about 30% of them singletons, with approximately 7.7% in the top ten. The sequencing input was blood. The receptors come from a young woman in good health.

Comment on this clonotype: A much more abundant neighbour one base away suggests this may be a read error. The J gene is TRBJ2-7, the V gene TRBV10-3; 10 bases line up with TRBD2. J was trimmed by 0 bases and V by 6 bases; bases with no gene match: 5. Germline V gives CDR1 ENHRY, CDR2 SYGVKD. This CDR3 region has 15 residues. The CDR3 region is CAIREGLADSYEQYF. The DNA of the CDR3 is TGTGCCATCAGAGAAGGACTAGCGGACTCCTACGAGCAGTACTTC.

The chain combines TRBV20-1 with TRBJ2-3; TRBD2 matches 7 bases. V lost 3 bases and J lost 4; bases outside the gene matches: 7. Germline V gene lookup returns CDR1 DFQATT and CDR2 SNEGSKA (reference sequence). The CDR3 runs to 14 residues. This CDR3 is CSARGSGVSDTQYF. Here the CDR3 DNA reads TGCAGTGCTAGGGGGAGCGGGGTTTCAGATACGCAGTATTTT.

About this clonotype: This sequence may be a read error, since a much larger clone differs from it by one base. This sequence joins TRBV7-2 and TRBJ2-6; 7 positions agree with TRBD1. This CDR3 comprises 16 residues. The germline CDR1 and CDR2 sequences are SGHTA and FQGNSA. CDR3 residues: CASSPRGRSGANVRTF. Here the CDR3 DNA reads TGTGCCAGCAGCCCGAGGGGGCGCTCTGGGGCCAACGTCCGGACTTTC.